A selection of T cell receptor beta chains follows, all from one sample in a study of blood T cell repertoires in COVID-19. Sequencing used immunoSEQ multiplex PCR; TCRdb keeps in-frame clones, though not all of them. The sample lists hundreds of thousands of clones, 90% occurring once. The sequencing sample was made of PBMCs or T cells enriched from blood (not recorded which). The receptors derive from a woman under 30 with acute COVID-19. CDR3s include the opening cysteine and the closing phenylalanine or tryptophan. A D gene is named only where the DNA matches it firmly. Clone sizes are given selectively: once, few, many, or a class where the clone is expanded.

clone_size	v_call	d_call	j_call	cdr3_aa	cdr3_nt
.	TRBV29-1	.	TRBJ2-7	CSVGGSSYEQYF	TGCAGCGTTGGCGGCAGCTCCTACGAGCAGTACTTC
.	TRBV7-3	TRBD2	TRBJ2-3	CASSLRRAGGPDTQYF	TGTGCCAGCAGCTTAAGAAGAGCGGGAGGGCCGGATACGCAGTATTTT
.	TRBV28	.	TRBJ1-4	CASSSPQEKLFF	TGTGCCAGCAGTTCCCCCCAGGAAAAACTGTTTTTT
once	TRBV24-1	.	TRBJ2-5	CATSDGTGSLGTQYF	TGTGCCACCAGTGATGGTACAGGGTCTTTAGGGACCCAGTACTTC
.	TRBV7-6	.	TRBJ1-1	CASSPVSLRYRAFF	TGTGCCAGCAGCCCAGTCAGCCTAAGGTACAGGGCTTTCTTT
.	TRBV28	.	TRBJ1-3	CASTLYSGNTIYF	TGTGCCAGCACCCTCTACTCTGGAAACACCATATATTTT
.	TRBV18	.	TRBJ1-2	CASSSGEGNYGYTF	TGTGCCAGCTCATCGGGTGAGGGTAACTATGGCTACACCTTC
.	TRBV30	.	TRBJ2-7	CAWSFISSYEQYF	TGTGCCTGGAGTTTCATCAGCTCCTACGAGCAGTACTTC
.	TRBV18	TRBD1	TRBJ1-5	CASSPDREDQPQHF	TGTGCCAGCTCGCCCGACAGGGAAGATCAGCCCCAGCATTTT
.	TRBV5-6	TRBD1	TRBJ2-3	CASSLNIRGRADTQYF	TGTGCCAGCAGCTTGAATATCAGGGGGCGCGCAGATACGCAGTATTTT
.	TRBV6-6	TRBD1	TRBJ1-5	CASSRTGGANQPQHF	TGTGCCAGCAGTCGGACAGGGGGCGCAAATCAGCCCCAGCATTTT
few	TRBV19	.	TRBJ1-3	CASKEGHSGNTIYF	TGTGCCAGTAAGGAGGGGCACTCTGGAAACACCATATATTTT
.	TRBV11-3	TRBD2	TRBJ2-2	CASSPLGRGDTGELFF	TGTGCCAGCAGCCCTCTGGGGAGGGGAGACACCGGGGAGCTGTTTTTT
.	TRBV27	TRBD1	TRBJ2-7	CASSLRTGSYEQYF	TGTGCCAGCAGTCTGAGGACAGGGAGCTACGAGCAGTACTTC
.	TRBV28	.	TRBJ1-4	CASSNTGEKLFF	TGTGCCAGCAGCAATACGGGAGAAAAACTGTTTTTT
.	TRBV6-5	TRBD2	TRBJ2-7	CASLTSGLYEQYF	TGTGCCAGTCTGACTAGCGGCCTCTACGAGCAGTACTTC
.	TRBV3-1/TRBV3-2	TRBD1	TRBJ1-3	CASSQRQGVNTIYF	TGTGCCAGCAGCCAGAGACAGGGTGTAAACACCATATATTTT
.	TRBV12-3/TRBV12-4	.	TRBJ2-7	CASRYRNSYEQYF	TGTGCCAGCAGATACAGGAATTCCTACGAGCAGTACTTC
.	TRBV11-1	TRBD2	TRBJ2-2	CASSNSGKANTGELFF	TGTGCCAGCAGCAATAGCGGGAAAGCGAACACCGGGGAGCTGTTTTTT
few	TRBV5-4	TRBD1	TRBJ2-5	CASSFGTGANPEGETQYF	TGTGCCAGCAGCTTTGGGACAGGGGCCAACCCCGAGGGGGAGACCCAGTACTTC
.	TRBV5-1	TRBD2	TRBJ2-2	CASSLAGLANTGELFF	TGCGCCAGCAGCTTGGCCGGACTAGCGAACACCGGGGAGCTGTTTTTT
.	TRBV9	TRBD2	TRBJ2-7	CASSPHTSGRSYEQYF	TGTGCCAGCAGCCCCCACACTAGCGGGAGGTCGTACGAGCAGTACTTC
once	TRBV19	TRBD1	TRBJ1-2	CASSTWDRALTGYTF	TGTGCCAGTAGTACTTGGGACAGGGCCCTTACTGGCTACACCTTC
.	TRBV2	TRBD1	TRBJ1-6	CASRTGQGDSPLHF	TGTGCCAGCAGGACGGGACAGGGTGATTCACCCCTCCACTTT
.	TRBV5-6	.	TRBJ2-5	CASSLASAGYFKETQYF	TGTGCCAGCAGCTTGGCGAGCGCGGGATACTTTAAAGAGACCCAGTACTTC
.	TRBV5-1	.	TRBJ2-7	CASSSEKTGRTYEQYF	TGCGCCAGCAGCTCGGAGAAGACAGGGAGGACCTACGAGCAGTACTTC
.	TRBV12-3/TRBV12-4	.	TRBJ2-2	CANGETNTGELFF	TGTGCCAACGGGGAGACGAACACCGGGGAGCTGTTTTTT
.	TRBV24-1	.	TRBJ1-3	CATSDRDRNTIYF	TGTGCCACCAGTGACAGGGATCGAAACACCATATATTTT
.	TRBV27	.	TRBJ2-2	CASSLRSPNTGELFF	TGTGCCAGCAGTTTGCGGTCTCCGAACACCGGGGAGCTGTTTTTT